Listed here are 31 T cell receptor beta chains from one sample, sequenced in a study of blood T cell repertoires in COVID-19. Using immunoSEQ multiplex PCR, the repertoire was profiled, and TCRdb retains in-frame clones only, with some absent. The sample lists about 150,000 clones, 75% to 95% seen once, with less than 0.6% in the top ten. Sequencing was carried out using peripheral blood. The receptors shown here come from a man in his fifties or sixties with acute or convalescent COVID-19.

The J gene is TRBJ2-1, the V gene TRBV27, with 9 bases matching TRBD2. The germline V gene has CDR1 MNHEY and CDR2 SMNVEV (reference sequence). V dropped 5 bases and J dropped 7; count of bases not matched to a gene: 9. CDR3 length equals 15 residues. In DNA form, the CDR3 reads TGTGCCAGCAGTCTCCCAGCGGGGGGACCTAATGAGCAGTTCTTC. Translating gives CASSLPAGGPNEQFF.

This chain connects TRBV28 to TRBJ1-5; D possibly corresponds to TRBD1 (5 bases). CDR3 length: 15 residues. V lost 5 bases and J 2 bases, leaving 13 bases between the germline ends. Germline V lookup: CDR1 MDHEN, CDR2 SYDVKM. The CDR3 DNA sequence: TGTGCCAGCAGTGCCCGTGGCAGGGGCAATCAGCCCCAGCATTTT. Its translation is CASSARGRGNQPQHF.

The rearrangement uses TRBV30 and TRBJ2-2; 9 bases are shared with TRBD2. CDR1 is GTSNPN, CDR2 SVGIG, per germline (reference sequence). V lost 5 bases and J lost 1; bases outside the gene matches: 5. The CDR3 length is 15 residues. The chain's CDR3 is CAWGRTSVNTGELFF. DNA for the CDR3: TGTGCCTGGGGCAGGACTAGCGTGAACACCGGGGAGCTGTTTTTT.

The chain employs TRBV5-5 and TRBJ2-5; 11 bases match TRBD2. Trimming at V came to 2 bases and at J to 5 bases, leaving 5 bases not matched to a gene. This CDR3 is built from 15 residues. The germline CDR1 and CDR2 sequences are SGHKS and YYEKEE (reference sequence). CDR3 residues: CASSLTSGRYETQYF. The CDR3 coding sequence is TGTGCCAGCAGCTTAACTAGCGGGAGATATGAGACCCAGTACTTC.

The chain's CDR3 is CASSRAGTGGSGYTF. The DNA for the CDR3 is TGTGCCAGCTCCAGAGCCGGGACAGGCGGTAGTGGCTACACCTTC. The chain couples TRBV27 to TRBJ1-2; 8 nucleotides match TRBD1. Per germline, CDR1 MNHEY and CDR2 SMNVEV (reference sequence). The junction had 15 bases not matched to a gene; V was cut back by 8 bases and J by 7 bases. The CDR3 spans 15 residues.

CDR3 in amino acids: CASSPGLASLEETQYF. The DNA for the CDR3 is TGTGCCAGCAGCCCGGGACTAGCTAGCTTAGAAGAGACCCAGTACTTC. The rearrangement links TRBV6-2 or TRBV6-3 to TRBJ2-5; the match to TRBD2 covers 9 bases. From germline, CDR1 is MNHEY and CDR2 SVGEGT. V gave up 6 bases and J gave up 3 bases; unmatched junction bases: 11. The CDR3 runs to 16 residues.

The rearrangement joins TRBV7-9 to TRBJ1-1; a possible D gene is TRBD1 (5 bases). Germline V gene lookup returns CDR1 SEHNR and CDR2 FQNEAQ (reference sequence). The CDR3 is 14 residues long. Trimming shortened V by 5 bases and J by 4 bases, and 14 bases separated the two germline ends. Here the CDR3 reads CASSGWQGGTEAFF. CDR3 DNA: TGTGCCAGCAGCGGGTGGCAGGGCGGCACTGAAGCTTTCTTT. The full variable domain, in which reference TRBV7-9 and TRBJ1-1 provide the parts outside the CDR3, is DTGVSQNPRHKITKRGQNVTFRCDPISEHNRLYWYRQTLGQGPEFLTYFQNEAQLEKSRLLSDRFSAERPKGSFSTLEIQRTEQGDSAMYLCASSGWQGGTEAFFGQGTRLTVV.

The chain recombines TRBV19 with TRBJ1-3; 9 nucleotides match TRBD1. J lost 1 base, V lost 9 bases, and 4 bases had no gene match. CDR3 length: 14 amino acids. Germline-derived CDR1 and CDR2 are LNHDA and SQIVND (reference sequence). In DNA, the CDR3 is TGTGCCAGCCGGGACAGGGTATCTGGAAACACCATATATTTT. It translates to CASRDRVSGNTIYF.

The genes are TRBV28 and TRBJ1-4, with D perhaps TRBD1 (5 bases). V lost 7 bases to trimming and J lost 10 bases, with 13 bases between them. There are 12 residues in the CDR3. CDR1 and CDR2 from the germline V gene are MDHEN and SYDVKM. CDR3 in amino acids: CASKGDFGKLFF. CDR3 in DNA: TGTGCCAGCAAAGGGGACTTCGGAAAACTGTTTTTT.

The gene calls are TRBV3-1 (or the pseudogene TRBV3-2) and TRBJ2-1; D call uncertain. This CDR3 has 15 amino acids. V lost 5 bases, J lost 10 bases, and 21 bases lay in between. Per germline, CDR1 LGHDT and CDR2 YNNKEL (reference sequence). This chain's CDR3 is CASSSQPTEFGEQFF. The CDR3 nucleotides read TGTGCCAGCAGCTCTCAACCAACAGAGTTTGGAGAGCAGTTCTTC.

The rearrangement uses TRBV9 and TRBJ2-5; 7 positions agree with TRBD1. The CDR3 sequence is 16 residues long. Unmatched junction bases numbered 14, after V lost 4 bases and J lost 5 bases. Germline values: CDR1 SGDLS, CDR2 YYNGEE. CDR3 bases: TGTGCCAGCAGCCTAGAAGGCAGGGGGTATATGGAGACCCAGTACTTC. This encodes CASSLEGRGYMETQYF.

This clone was recorded once. CDR3 DNA: TGTGCCAGCAGCCGAGGACGGACAGGGGTCCACGAGCAGTACTTC. The encoded protein is CASSRGRTGVHEQYF. J is TRBJ2-7 and V is TRBV7-8; 9 nucleotides line up with TRBD1. Germline assignment: CDR1 SGHVS and CDR2 FQNEAQ. The CDR3 sequence is 15 residues long. V dropped 5 bases and J dropped 5; count of bases not matched to a gene: 10.

J is TRBJ2-3 and V is TRBV28; 7 positions match TRBD2. This CDR3 is built from 16 residues. V gave up 7 bases and J gave up 2 bases; unmatched junction bases: 12. CDR1 and CDR2 (germline): MDHEN, SYDVKM. CDR3 in DNA: TGTGCCAGCACCCTGGCTAGGACTAGATTCACAGATACGCAGTATTTT. Amino acid sequence: CASTLARTRFTDTQYF.

V usage is TRBV6-5 and J usage is TRBJ1-1; maybe TRBD1 (6 bases). Germline V lookup: CDR1 MNHEY, CDR2 SVGAGI. The length of the CDR3 is 15 residues. Between the trimmed V and J ends, which lost 0 bases and 1 base, there was a span of 9 bases. In DNA form, the CDR3 reads TGTGCCAGCAGTTACTCGAAGGACAGGAACACTGAAGCTTTCTTT. This codes for CASSYSKDRNTEAFF.

The gene calls are TRBV5-1 and TRBJ1-4, with D unclear. V was trimmed by 3 bases and J by 2 bases, leaving 8 bases between them. Germline CDR1 is SGHRS and CDR2 is YFSETQ. The length of the CDR3 is 14 residues. As DNA, the CDR3 is TGCGCCAGCAGCTGGCGGTCGACTAATGAAAAACTGTTTTTT. Translated: CASSWRSTNEKLFF.

This chain joins TRBV2 and TRBJ1-5; no clear D. This CDR3 is built from 16 residues. Germline lookup yields CDR1 SNHLY and CDR2 FYNNEI. The V end was cut by 0 bases, the J end by 3 bases, with 12 bases between. The CDR3 region is CASSEAGLGNNQPQHF. The CDR3 coding sequence is TGTGCCAGCAGTGAAGCGGGCCTCGGAAACAATCAGCCCCAGCATTTT. Drawing the rest from reference TRBV2 and TRBJ1-5, the complete variable domain is EPEVTQTPSHQVTQMGQEVILRCVPISNHLYFYWYRQILGQKVEFLVSFYNNEISEKSEIFDDQFSVERPDGSNFTLKIRSTKLEDSAMYFCASSEAGLGNNQPQHFGDGTRLSIL.

The chain couples TRBV2 to TRBJ2-1, with D unresolved. The CDR3 spans 14 residues. Germline values: CDR1 SNHLY, CDR2 FYNNEI. V lost 4 bases and J 7 bases, leaving 14 bases between the germline ends. Here the CDR3 DNA reads TGTGCCAGCAGTGGAGACGGGTCTGATAATGAGCAGTTCTTC. This sequence encodes CASSGDGSDNEQFF.

V is TRBV2 and J is TRBJ1-2, with D tentatively TRBD1 (6 bases). The germline V and J ends were trimmed by 5 bases and 14 bases, with 15 bases remaining between them. In germline, CDR1 is SNHLY, CDR2 FYNNEI. The length of the CDR3 is 11 residues. CDR3 bases: TGTGCCAGCAGTAAAGGGGGACTCGGGACCTTC. Protein: CASSKGGLGTF.

The J gene is TRBJ2-2, the V gene TRBV27, with 11 positions matching TRBD2. J lost 1 base, V lost 4 bases, and 8 bases had no gene match. CDR3 length: 18 amino acids. Looked up from germline, CDR1 is MNHEY and CDR2 is SMNVEV (reference sequence). In DNA, the CDR3 is TGTGCCAGCAGTTCTGGGACTAGCGGATTCTTGAACACCGGGGAGCTGTTTTTT. Protein product: CASSSGTSGFLNTGELFF.

The rearrangement links TRBV9 to TRBJ2-5; TRBD2 is a possible D gene (6 bases). Germline V gives CDR1 SGDLS, CDR2 YYNGEE. V was cut by 1 base and J by 3 bases, with 7 bases left in between. The CDR3 covers 13 residues. In DNA, the CDR3 is TGTGCCAGCAGCGTATGGGAGGAAGAGACCCAGTACTTC. Translated: CASSVWEEETQYF.

The CDR3 nucleotides read TGTGCCAGCTCACCTGGACAGGGGATTAACTATGGCTACACCTTC. Protein sequence: CASSPGQGINYGYTF. The chain employs TRBV18 and TRBJ1-2; TRBD1 matches 9 bases. The CDR3 totals 15 residues. Per germline, CDR1 KGHSH and CDR2 LQKENI. V was clipped by 3 bases and J by 1 base; unmatched bases: 3.

The genes are TRBV4-3 and TRBJ2-3; 7 bases line up with TRBD1. Germline values: CDR1 LGHNA, CDR2 YSLEER. The CDR3 runs 16 residues. Losses at the gene ends were 2 bases for V and 0 bases for J; bases not matched to a gene: 5. CDR3 in DNA: TGCGCCAGCAGCCAACAGGGGGTAGGCAGCACAGATACGCAGTATTTT. It codes for CASSQQGVGSTDTQYF.

The chain combines TRBV29-1 with TRBJ2-5, with TRBD2 as a possible D gene (5 bases). The CDR3 extends over 16 amino acids. Germline CDR1 and CDR2: SQVTM and ANQGSEA. Trimming took off 4 bases at V and 5 bases at J, with 23 bases between the two ends. The CDR3 sequence is CSVVRVRTLGAETQYF. CDR3 bases: TGCAGCGTTGTAAGGGTTCGGACTTTGGGCGCGGAGACCCAGTACTTC.

The genes are TRBV28 and TRBJ2-5; D is ambiguous. The CDR3 spans 13 residues. Trimming stripped 6 bases from V and 5 bases from J, with 13 bases between. Germline-derived CDR1 and CDR2 are MDHEN and SYDVKM. The chain's CDR3 is CASSLVGRETQYF. The CDR3 DNA sequence: TGTGCCAGCAGCTTGGTGGGCAGGGAGACCCAGTACTTC. The variable domain in full, with the rest retrieved from reference TRBV28 and TRBJ2-5, is DVKVTQSSRYLVKRTGEKVFLECVQDMDHENMFWYRQDPGLGLRLIYFSYDVKMKEKGDIPEGYSVSREKKERFSLILESASTNQTSMYLCASSLVGRETQYFGPGTRLLVL.

This clone was recorded only once. The V call is TRBV28, the J call TRBJ1-1; D is unclear. Per germline, CDR1 MDHEN and CDR2 SYDVKM. This CDR3 has 14 amino acids. V dropped 0 bases and J dropped 7 bases, with 12 bases sitting between them. CDR3 residues: CASSLWYQEDEAFF. CDR3 nucleotide sequence: TGTGCCAGCAGTTTATGGTACCAGGAGGATGAAGCTTTCTTT.

The gene calls are TRBV7-2 and TRBJ2-7, with 12 bases fitting TRBD2. Germline CDR1 and CDR2: SGHTA and FQGNSA. Unmatched junction bases numbered 5, after V lost 5 bases and J lost 3 bases. This CDR3 has 15 amino acids. CDR3 bases: TGTGCCAGCAGCCTCACTAGCGGGAGGTTCTACGAGCAGTACTTC. Encoded protein: CASSLTSGRFYEQYF.

This clone was observed a single time. V usage is TRBV10-1 and J usage is TRBJ1-5; unclear D gene. The CDR3 is 12 amino acids. Germline V gives CDR1 WNHNN, CDR2 SYGVQD (reference sequence). Trimming left V 7 bases short and J 5 bases short, with 9 bases between. The CDR3 coding sequence is TGCGCCAGCACCAAGGGAGATCAGCCCCAGCATTTT. It is translated as CASTKGDQPQHF.

V usage is TRBV11-2 and J usage is TRBJ2-7; TRBD1 agrees at 11 bases. V lost 6 bases and J lost 1; bases outside the gene matches: 11. The CDR3 extends over 17 amino acids. The germline V gene encodes CDR1 SGHAT and CDR2 FQNNGV. The CDR3, as DNA: TGTGCCAGCAGACCAAATTACCGGGACAGGGGGTCCTACGAGCAGTACTTC. Protein product: CASRPNYRDRGSYEQYF.

This chain joins TRBV19 and TRBJ1-5; no clear D gene. Trimming cost V 0 bases and J 5 bases, with 14 bases left between them. The CDR3 totals 16 residues. The germline gives CDR1 LNHDA, CDR2 SQIVND (reference sequence). CDR3 DNA: TGTGCCAGTAGTATAGACCTCGGGGATTCGTATCAGCCCCAGCATTTT. Encoded protein: CASSIDLGDSYQPQHF.

J is TRBJ2-1 and V is TRBV18; 10 bases fit TRBD2. Germline V gene sequence: CDR1 KGHSH, CDR2 LQKENI. J was trimmed by 5 bases and V by 2 bases; bases with no gene match: 6. The CDR3 runs 16 residues. The CDR3 here is CASSPGLAGANNEQFF. Written as DNA, the CDR3 is TGTGCCAGCTCACCAGGGCTAGCGGGGGCCAACAATGAGCAGTTCTTC.

The chain recombines TRBV7-2 with TRBJ2-1, with 11 positions matching TRBD2. Germline CDR1 reads SGHTA; CDR2 reads FQGNSA. Trimming took 5 bases from V and 2 from J; bases not matched to a gene: 11. The CDR3 runs to 18 residues. The CDR3 sequence is CASSNTLAGGTPYNEQFF. Written as DNA, the CDR3 is TGTGCCAGCAGCAACACCCTAGCGGGAGGAACCCCCTACAATGAGCAGTTCTTC.